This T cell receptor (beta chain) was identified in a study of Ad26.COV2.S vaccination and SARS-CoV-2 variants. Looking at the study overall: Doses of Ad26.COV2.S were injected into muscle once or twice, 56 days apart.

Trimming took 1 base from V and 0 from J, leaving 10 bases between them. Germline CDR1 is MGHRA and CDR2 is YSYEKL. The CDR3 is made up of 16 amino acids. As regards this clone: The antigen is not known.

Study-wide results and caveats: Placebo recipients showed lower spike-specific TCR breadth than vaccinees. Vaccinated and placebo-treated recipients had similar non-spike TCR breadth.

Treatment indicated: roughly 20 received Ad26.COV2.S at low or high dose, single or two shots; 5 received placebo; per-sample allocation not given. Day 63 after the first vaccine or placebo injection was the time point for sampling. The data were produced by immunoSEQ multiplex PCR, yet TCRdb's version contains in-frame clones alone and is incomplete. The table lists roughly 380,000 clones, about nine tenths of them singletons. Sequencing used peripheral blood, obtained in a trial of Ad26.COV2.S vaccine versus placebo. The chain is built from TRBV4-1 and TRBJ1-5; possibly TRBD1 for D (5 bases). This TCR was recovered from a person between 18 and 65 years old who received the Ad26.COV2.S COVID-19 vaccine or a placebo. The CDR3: CASSQAGIPSNQPQHF. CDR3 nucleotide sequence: TGCGCCAGCAGCCAAGCAGGGATCCCTAGCAATCAGCCCCAGCATTTT.